This TCR beta chain was observed in a study of shared clonotypes between healthy human individuals. General study findings and limits: Researchers found naive subsets generally carried larger estimated richness than memory subsets.

Germline V gene data show CDR1 as SGHNT and CDR2 as YENEEA. The CDR3 contains 14 residues. V was clipped by 1 base and J by 6 bases, with 10 bases between them. Investigators spread the genomic DNA of each subset evenly over several immunoSEQ plates. The table came from immunoSEQ multiplex PCR; TCRdb's copy has only in-frame clones and leaves some out. This sample has approximately 980,000 clones; approximately 76% occur once, and the top ten carry around 1.5%. With regard to this clone: The antigen remains unidentified.

The sequencing input was memory CD4+ T cells sorted from blood. Described subset: CD45RA-negative fraction. The rearrangement joins TRBV11-3 to TRBJ2-1, with D perhaps TRBD2 (5 bases). The source of this sequence is a man between 18 and 29 years old in good health. The CDR3 is CASSLGAAANEQFF. DNA for the CDR3: TGTGCCAGCAGCTTAGGGGCAGCGGCCAATGAGCAGTTCTTC.